The present T cell receptor (beta chain) was sequenced within a study of OX40 agonist ivuxolimab in advanced cancers. Study-level background: Patients in the trial were receiving intravenous ivuxolimab every 2 weeks, at doses of 0.01 to 10 mg/kg.

Overall study findings and caveats: Clonal expansion by week 6 occurred in CD4+ and CD8+ blood T cells (at 0.1 to 3.0 mg/kg). Fewer expanded clones were found on average in CD4+ than in CD8+ T cells.

After removal of 5 bases from V and 6 bases from J, the junction contained 6 bases not matched to a gene. The CDR3 has 14 amino acids. Germline CDR1 and CDR2: SEHNR and FQNEAQ (reference sequence). This clone was detected once. Antigen specificity is unknown. Repertoires were generated with immunoSEQ multiplex PCR, while TCRdb's copy carries only in-frame clones and drops some. Counted here are about 99,000 clones, 95% to 96% occurring once; the ten biggest clones make up 2% to 2.5%. Sequenced material: CD4+ or CD8+ T cells sorted from blood, taken in a trial of the OX40 agonist ivuxolimab. The gene calls are TRBV7-9 and TRBJ1-2; 10 positions agree with TRBD1. This sequence was found in an adult with an advanced solid tumor such as melanoma, head and neck, liver or kidney cancer. The CDR3 is CASSPGQGLDGYTF. The CDR3 nucleotides are TGTGCCAGCAGCCCGGGACAGGGGTTGGATGGCTACACCTTC.